Below, 7 T cell receptor beta chains from the same sample are listed, as sequenced in a study of graft-versus-host responses after intestinal transplantation. Clones were read by immunoSEQ multiplex PCR, and TCRdb kept only the in-frame ones, dropping some. The sample lists some 69,000 clones; roughly 92% were seen once. Sample: bone marrow, taken around 730 days after intestinal transplantation. These receptors were collected from a human patient who received an intestinal transplant, so some T cells may come from the graft donor.

This chain uses TRBV13 with TRBJ2-5; TRBD1 aligns across 9 bases. The CDR3 runs to 15 residues. J lost 6 bases, V lost 9 bases, and 14 bases had no gene match. Germline-derived CDR1 and CDR2 are PRHDT and FYEKMQ (reference sequence). As DNA, the CDR3 is TGTGCCAGTAGACAGGACAGGGGCGCAGGGCAGACCCAGTACTTC. Residues: CASRQDRGAGQTQYF.

The J gene is TRBJ1-6, the V gene TRBV6-1; D is uncertain. In germline, CDR1 is MNHNS, CDR2 SASEGT. The V end was cut by 3 bases, the J end by 7 bases, with 13 bases between. This CDR3 region has 15 residues. The DNA of the CDR3 is TGTGCCAGCAGTGATCAGGCGGGCGTCAATTCACCCCTCCACTTT. Translation: CASSDQAGVNSPLHF.

The chain combines TRBV11-2 with TRBJ2-7; D could derive from TRBD1 or TRBD2 (5 bases each). The ends were cut back, 6 bases at V and 0 bases at J, with 27 bases in the middle. From germline, CDR1 is SGHAT and CDR2 FQNNGV. This CDR3 spans 19 amino acids. The CDR3 DNA reads TGTGCCAGCAGTTTGTTCGGGTCGGGGACCGGACCGAGCTCCTACGAGCAGTACTTC. Protein sequence: CASSLFGSGTGPSSYEQYF.

The V gene is TRBV2, the J gene TRBJ1-6, with D maybe TRBD1 (6 bases). The CDR3 loop spans 16 amino acids. V was trimmed by 6 bases and J by 0 bases, leaving 12 bases between them. CDR1 SNHLY and CDR2 FYNNEI come from the germline V gene. CDR3 loop: CASRKTGSSYNSPLHF. The CDR3 DNA reads as TGTGCCAGCAGGAAAACAGGGAGCTCCTATAATTCACCCCTCCACTTT.

The chain links TRBV30 to TRBJ2-2; D unresolved. Germline V lookup: CDR1 GTSNPN, CDR2 SVGIG (reference sequence). The CDR3 extends over 15 amino acids. V gave up 3 bases and J gave up 1 base, with 12 bases separating them. The CDR3 protein is CAWRPLYRNTGELFF. DNA for the CDR3: TGTGCCTGGAGACCCCTTTACAGGAACACCGGGGAGCTGTTTTTT.

The V and J genes are TRBV2 and TRBJ2-5, with 9 bases fitting TRBD1. The J call may be mistaken, given a closer DNA end match to TRBJ2-7. This CDR3 comprises 19 residues. Germline CDR1 SNHLY, CDR2 FYNNEI. The CDR3 sequence: CASSGMGRGQGLSGGEQYF. CDR3 bases: TGTGCCAGCAGTGGAATGGGGAGGGGACAGGGACTGTCCGGGGGCGAGCAGTACTTC.

The chain is built from TRBV2 and TRBJ1-1; no reliable D call. The V gene lost 4 bases and the J gene lost 2 bases, with 8 bases spanning the gap. Germline V gene lookup returns CDR1 SNHLY and CDR2 FYNNEI. This CDR3 has 13 amino acids. This CDR3 reads CASSGAENTEAFF. The CDR3 DNA reads as TGTGCCAGCAGTGGGGCAGAAAACACTGAAGCTTTCTTT.